Listed here are 5 T cell receptor beta chains from one sample, sequenced in a study of human T cells and chemical hapten exposure (dated by TCRdb to 2020 to 2022). The library was produced with RACE. Instrument used: NextSeq 500. The public reads were reprocessed in TCRdb via fastp at Q25 and MiXCR, keeping in-frame beta chains. All rows with the same CDR3 protein become a single entry with the most common DNA and genes. The sample data list around 80,000 distinct CDR3 sequences, and 6.6% of these were observed just once. The top ten clones comprise 1% to 1.5% of the sample. What the time point label conveys for this sample: patch test 2, 6 weeks after DPC sensitization. The treatment or condition label of this sample denotes: therapeutic diphenylcyclopropenone sensitization with weekly scalp DPC. The input for sequencing was whole blood, taken in connection with sensitization to the hapten diphenylcyclopropenone (DPC). The receptors were sampled from a woman between 25 and 40 years old with alopecia areata. Some clones in this sample may be carry-over from other donors' samples.

About this clonotype: At one end the junction does not follow the germline gene, possibly because of a read error. This chain links TRBV5-1 with TRBJ1-1; no definite D call. This CDR3 comprises 15 residues. The germline V gene has CDR1 SGHRS and CDR2 YFSETQ. The CDR3 protein is CASGVQVGMNAEAFF. The CDR3 DNA reads TGCGCCAGCGGGGTGCAGGTTGGAATGAACGCTGAAGCTTTCTTT.

Remarks on this clonotype: A much larger clone lies one base from this, so it may be a read error. This chain uses TRBV2 with TRBJ2-3; possible D gene TRBD1, 5 bases. CDR1 and CDR2 from the germline V gene are SNHLY and FYNNEI. This CDR3 contains 16 residues. The CDR3, as DNA: TGTGCCAACAGTGTCCCAGGGTCACTGACCACAGATACGCAGTATTTT. Amino acids: CANSVPGSLTTDTQYF. Variable domain in full (rest from reference TRBV2 and TRBJ2-3): EPEVTQTPSHQVTQMGQEVILRCVPISNHLYFYWYRQILGQKVEFLVSFYNNEISEKSEIFDDQFSVERPDGSNFTLKIRSTKLEDSAMYFCANSVPGSLTTDTQYFGPGTRLTVL.

To note about this clonotype: The junction shows a germline mismatch at one end, possibly a read error. The chain links TRBV2 to TRBJ1-2; 12 bases fit TRBD1. CDR3 size: 16 residues. Per germline, CDR1 SNHLY and CDR2 FYNNEI. CDR3 DNA sequence: TGTGCCAGCAGCGAGGGACAGGGGGCGCCTTATAATGGCTACATCTTC. It yields the protein CASSEGQGAPYNGYIF.

The sample holds many counts of this clonotype. The V gene is TRBV20-1, the J gene TRBJ1-6; 11 nucleotides line up with TRBD1. CDR3 length: 15 amino acids. The germline V gene has CDR1 DFQATT and CDR2 SNEGSKA (reference sequence). With V trimmed by 8 bases and J by 9 bases, 12 bases remained unmatched. The DNA of the CDR3 is TGCAGTCCCCAAGCGCGGGACAGGGGGGCTTCACCCCTCCACTTT. Translation: CSPQARDRGASPLHF.

This clonotype was detected ten times or more. This chain connects TRBV3-1 to TRBJ2-7; no reliable D call. Germline CDR1 and CDR2: LGHDT and YNNKEL (reference sequence). V was shortened by 2 bases and J by 5 bases, with 13 bases between the two germline ends. CDR3 length: 14 residues. CDR3 DNA: TGTGCCAGCAGCCAAAGTACCAGGATCCACGAGCAGTACTTC. Amino acid sequence: CASSQSTRIHEQYF.